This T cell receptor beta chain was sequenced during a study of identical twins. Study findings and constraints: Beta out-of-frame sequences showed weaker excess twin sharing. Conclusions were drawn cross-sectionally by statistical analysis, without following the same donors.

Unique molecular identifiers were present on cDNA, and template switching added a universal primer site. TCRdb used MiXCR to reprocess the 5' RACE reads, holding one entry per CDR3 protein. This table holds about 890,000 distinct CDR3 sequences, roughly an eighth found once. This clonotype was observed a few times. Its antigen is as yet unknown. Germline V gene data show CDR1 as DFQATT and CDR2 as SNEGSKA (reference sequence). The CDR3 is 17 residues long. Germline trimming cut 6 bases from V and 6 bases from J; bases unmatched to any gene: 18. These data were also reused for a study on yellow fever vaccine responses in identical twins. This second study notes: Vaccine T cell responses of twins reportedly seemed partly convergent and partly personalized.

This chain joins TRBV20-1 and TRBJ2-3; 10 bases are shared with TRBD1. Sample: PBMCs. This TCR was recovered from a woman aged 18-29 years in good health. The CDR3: CSAQPPPGTGDEDTQYF. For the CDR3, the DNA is TGCAGTGCCCAGCCGCCCCCCGGGACAGGGGATGAGGATACGCAGTATTTT.